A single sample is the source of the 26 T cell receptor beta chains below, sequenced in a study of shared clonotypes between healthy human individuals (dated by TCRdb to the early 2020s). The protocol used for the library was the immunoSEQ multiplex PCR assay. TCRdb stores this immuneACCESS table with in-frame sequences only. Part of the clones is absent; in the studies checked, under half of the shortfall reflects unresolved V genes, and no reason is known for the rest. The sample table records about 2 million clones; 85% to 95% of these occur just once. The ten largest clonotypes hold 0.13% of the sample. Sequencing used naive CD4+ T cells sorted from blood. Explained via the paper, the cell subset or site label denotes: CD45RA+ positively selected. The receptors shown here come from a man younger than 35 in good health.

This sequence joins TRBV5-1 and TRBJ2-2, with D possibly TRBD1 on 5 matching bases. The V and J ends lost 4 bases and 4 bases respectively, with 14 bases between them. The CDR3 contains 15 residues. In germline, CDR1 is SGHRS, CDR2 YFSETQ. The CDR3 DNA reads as TGCGCCAGCAGCCCTGACAGACCTAGCACCGGGGAGCTGTTTTTT. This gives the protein CASSPDRPSTGELFF. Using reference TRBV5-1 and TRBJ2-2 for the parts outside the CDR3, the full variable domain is KAGVTQTPRYLIKTRGQQVTLSCSPISGHRSVSWYQQTPGQGLQFLFEYFSETQRNKGNFPGRFSGRQFSNSRSEMNVSTLELGDSALYLCASSPDRPSTGELFFGEGSRLTVL.

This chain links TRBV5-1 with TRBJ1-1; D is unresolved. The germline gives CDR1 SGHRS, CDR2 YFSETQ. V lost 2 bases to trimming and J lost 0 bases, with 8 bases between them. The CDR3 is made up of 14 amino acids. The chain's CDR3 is CASSLRAMNTEAFF. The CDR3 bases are TGCGCCAGCAGCTTAAGGGCCATGAACACTGAAGCTTTCTTT.

The CDR3 nucleotides read TGTGCCAGCAGCTTAGACAGGGGTTTAGGCAATCAGCCCCAGCATTTT. It is translated as CASSLDRGLGNQPQHF. V usage is TRBV5-6 and J usage is TRBJ1-5; 8 bases agree with TRBD1. Looked up from germline, CDR1 is SGHDT and CDR2 is YYEEEE. There are 16 residues in the CDR3. The V and J ends lost 2 bases and 2 bases, in that order; junction bases with no gene match: 6.

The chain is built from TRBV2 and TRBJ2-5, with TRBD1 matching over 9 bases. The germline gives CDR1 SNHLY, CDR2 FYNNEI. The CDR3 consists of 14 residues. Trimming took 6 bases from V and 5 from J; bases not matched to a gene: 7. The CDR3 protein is CASSGTGRLETQYF. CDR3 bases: TGTGCCAGCAGCGGGACAGGGAGGTTGGAGACCCAGTACTTC.

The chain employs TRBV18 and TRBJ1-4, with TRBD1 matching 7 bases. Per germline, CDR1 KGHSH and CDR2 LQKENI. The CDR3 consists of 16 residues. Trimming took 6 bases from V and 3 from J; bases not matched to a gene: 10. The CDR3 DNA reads TGTGCCAGCTCCCCCAGACAGGGAGATTCTAATGAAAAACTGTTTTTT. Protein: CASSPRQGDSNEKLFF.

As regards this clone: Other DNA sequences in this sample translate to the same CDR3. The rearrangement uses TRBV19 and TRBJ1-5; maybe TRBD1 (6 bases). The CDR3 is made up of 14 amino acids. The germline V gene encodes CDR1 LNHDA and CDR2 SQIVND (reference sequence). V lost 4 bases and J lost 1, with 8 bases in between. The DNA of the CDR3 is TGTGCCAGTAGTACCCAGGGGAGCAATCAGCCCCAGCATTTT. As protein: CASSTQGSNQPQHF.

CDR3 nucleotide sequence: TGCGCCAGCAGCCAGTGGACAGAGGCCACCGGGGAGCTGTTTTTT. Residues: CASSQWTEATGELFF. V usage is TRBV4-1 and J usage is TRBJ2-2; TRBD1 might be the D (6 bases). The V gene lost 3 bases and the J gene lost 4 bases, with 12 bases spanning the gap. Per germline, CDR1 MGHRA and CDR2 YSYEKL. The CDR3 contains 15 residues.

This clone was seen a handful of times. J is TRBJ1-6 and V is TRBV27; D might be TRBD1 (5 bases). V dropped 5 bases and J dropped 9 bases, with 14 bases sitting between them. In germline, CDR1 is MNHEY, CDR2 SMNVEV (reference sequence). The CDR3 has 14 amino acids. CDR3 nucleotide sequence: TGTGCCAGCAGTACGCTGGGGCGAGGTTCACCCCTCCACTTT. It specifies CASSTLGRGSPLHF.

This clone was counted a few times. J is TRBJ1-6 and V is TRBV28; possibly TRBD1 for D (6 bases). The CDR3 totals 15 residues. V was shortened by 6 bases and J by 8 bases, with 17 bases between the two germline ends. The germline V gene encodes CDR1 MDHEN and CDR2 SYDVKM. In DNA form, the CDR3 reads TGTGCCAGCAGCCGTAGGGGGGGAGGATATTCACCCCTCCACTTT. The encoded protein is CASSRRGGGYSPLHF.

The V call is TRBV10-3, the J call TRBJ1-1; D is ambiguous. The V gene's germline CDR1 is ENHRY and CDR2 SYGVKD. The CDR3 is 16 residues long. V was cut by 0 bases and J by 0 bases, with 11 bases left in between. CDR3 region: CAISESPQGMNTEAFF. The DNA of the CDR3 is TGTGCCATCAGTGAGTCCCCCCAAGGGATGAACACTGAAGCTTTCTTT.

The CDR3 DNA reads TGTGCCAGCAGCTTGCGGGGGACGAAGGATCAGCCCCAGCATTTT. Its translation: CASSLRGTKDQPQHF. The chain links TRBV5-6 to TRBJ1-5; weak D call: TRBD1 (5 bases). This CDR3 is built from 15 residues. The germline V and J ends were trimmed by 1 base and 5 bases, with 13 bases remaining between them. CDR1 is SGHDT and CDR2 is YYEEEE in the germline V gene.

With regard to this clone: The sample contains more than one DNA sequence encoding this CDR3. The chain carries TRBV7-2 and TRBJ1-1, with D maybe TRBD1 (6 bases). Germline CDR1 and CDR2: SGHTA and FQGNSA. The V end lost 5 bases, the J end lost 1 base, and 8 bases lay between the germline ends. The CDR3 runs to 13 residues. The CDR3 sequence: CASSLDRNTEAFF. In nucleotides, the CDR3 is TGTGCCAGCAGCCTGGACAGGAACACTGAAGCTTTCTTT.

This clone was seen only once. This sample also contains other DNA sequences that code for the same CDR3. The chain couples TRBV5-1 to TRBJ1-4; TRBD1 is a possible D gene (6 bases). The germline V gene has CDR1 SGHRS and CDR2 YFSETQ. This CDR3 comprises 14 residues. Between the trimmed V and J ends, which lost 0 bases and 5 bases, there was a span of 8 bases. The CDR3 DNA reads TGCGCCAGCAGCTTGGGGGGGCCCAATGAAAAACTGTTTTTT. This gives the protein CASSLGGPNEKLFF.

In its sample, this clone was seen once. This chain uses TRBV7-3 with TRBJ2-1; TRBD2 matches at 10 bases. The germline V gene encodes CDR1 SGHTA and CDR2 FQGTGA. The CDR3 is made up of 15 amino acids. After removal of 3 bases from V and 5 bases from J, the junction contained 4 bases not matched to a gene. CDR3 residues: CASSFLAGGDNEQFF. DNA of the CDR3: TGTGCCAGCAGCTTCTTAGCGGGGGGAGACAATGAGCAGTTCTTC.

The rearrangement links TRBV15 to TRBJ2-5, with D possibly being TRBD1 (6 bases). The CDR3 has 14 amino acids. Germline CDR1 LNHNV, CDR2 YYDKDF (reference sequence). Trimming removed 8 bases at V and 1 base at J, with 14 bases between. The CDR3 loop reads CATVRDTIQETQYF. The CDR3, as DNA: TGTGCCACCGTCCGGGACACCATCCAAGAGACCCAGTACTTC.

Here the CDR3 DNA reads TGTGCCAGCAGTTCCCCCGACAGGTCCGGGGGGACCCAGTACTTC. Protein product: CASSSPDRSGGTQYF. This sequence joins TRBV28 and TRBJ2-5; perhaps D is TRBD1 or TRBD2 (6 bases each). Germline V gene lookup returns CDR1 MDHEN and CDR2 SYDVKM. The CDR3 is made up of 15 amino acids. V was cut by 4 bases and J by 7 bases, with 19 bases left in between. The variable domain in full, completed from reference TRBV28 and TRBJ2-5, reads DVKVTQSSRYLVKRTGEKVFLECVQDMDHENMFWYRQDPGLGLRLIYFSYDVKMKEKGDIPEGYSVSREKKERFSLILESASTNQTSMYLCASSSPDRSGGTQYFGPGTRLLVL.

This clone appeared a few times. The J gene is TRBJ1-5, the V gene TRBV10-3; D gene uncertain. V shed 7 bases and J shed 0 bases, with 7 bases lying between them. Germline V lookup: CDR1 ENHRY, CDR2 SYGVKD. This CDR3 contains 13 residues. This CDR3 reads CAITDNSNQPQHF. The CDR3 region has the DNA TGTGCCATCACGGATAATAGCAATCAGCCCCAGCATTTT.

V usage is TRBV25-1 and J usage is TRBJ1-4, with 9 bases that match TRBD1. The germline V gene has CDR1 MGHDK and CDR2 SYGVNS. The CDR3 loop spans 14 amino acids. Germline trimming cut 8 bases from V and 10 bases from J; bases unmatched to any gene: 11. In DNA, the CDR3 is TGTGCCAGCGATCTTGGGACAGGGTCAGGAAAACTGTTTTTT. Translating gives CASDLGTGSGKLFF.

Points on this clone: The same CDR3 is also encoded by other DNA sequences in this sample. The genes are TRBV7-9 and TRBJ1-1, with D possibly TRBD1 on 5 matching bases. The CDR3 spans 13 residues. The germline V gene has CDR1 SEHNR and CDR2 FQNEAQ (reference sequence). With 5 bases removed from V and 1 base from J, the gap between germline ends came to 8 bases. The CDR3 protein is CASSLGQNTEAFF. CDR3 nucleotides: TGTGCCAGCAGCCTCGGACAGAACACTGAAGCTTTCTTT. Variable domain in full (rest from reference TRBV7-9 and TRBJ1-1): DTGVSQNPRHKITKRGQNVTFRCDPISEHNRLYWYRQTLGQGPEFLTYFQNEAQLEKSRLLSDRFSAERPKGSFSTLEIQRTEQGDSAMYLCASSLGQNTEAFFGQGTRLTVV.

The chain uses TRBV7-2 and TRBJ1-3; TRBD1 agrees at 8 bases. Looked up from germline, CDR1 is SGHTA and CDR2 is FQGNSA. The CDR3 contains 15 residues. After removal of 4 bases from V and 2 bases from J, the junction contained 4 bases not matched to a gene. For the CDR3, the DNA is TGTGCCAGCAGCTCCACAGGGGGTGCTGGAAACACCATATATTTT. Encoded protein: CASSSTGGAGNTIYF.

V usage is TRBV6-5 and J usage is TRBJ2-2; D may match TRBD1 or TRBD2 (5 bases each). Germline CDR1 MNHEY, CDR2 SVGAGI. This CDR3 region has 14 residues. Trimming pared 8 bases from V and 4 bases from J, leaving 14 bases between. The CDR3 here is CASGLEGRTGELFF. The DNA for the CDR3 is TGTGCCAGCGGGTTAGAGGGACGCACCGGGGAGCTGTTTTTT.

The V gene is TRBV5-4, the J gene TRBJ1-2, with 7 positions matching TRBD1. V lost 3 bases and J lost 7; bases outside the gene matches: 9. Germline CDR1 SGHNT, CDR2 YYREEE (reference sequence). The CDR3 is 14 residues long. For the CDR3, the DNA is TGTGCCAGCAGCTCCTGGAAGGGGGCAATTGGCTACACCTTC. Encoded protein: CASSSWKGAIGYTF.

The CDR3 sequence is CASKGPYNEQFF. The CDR3 coding sequence is TGTGCCAGCAAGGGGCCGTACAATGAGCAGTTCTTC. The chain links TRBV28 to TRBJ2-1; tentatively, D is TRBD1 (5 bases). The CDR3 spans 12 residues. V was cut by 7 bases and J by 4 bases, with 8 bases left in between. The germline gives CDR1 MDHEN, CDR2 SYDVKM. The full variable domain, its missing parts supplied by reference TRBV28 and TRBJ2-1, is DVKVTQSSRYLVKRTGEKVFLECVQDMDHENMFWYRQDPGLGLRLIYFSYDVKMKEKGDIPEGYSVSREKKERFSLILESASTNQTSMYLCASKGPYNEQFFGPGTRLTVL.

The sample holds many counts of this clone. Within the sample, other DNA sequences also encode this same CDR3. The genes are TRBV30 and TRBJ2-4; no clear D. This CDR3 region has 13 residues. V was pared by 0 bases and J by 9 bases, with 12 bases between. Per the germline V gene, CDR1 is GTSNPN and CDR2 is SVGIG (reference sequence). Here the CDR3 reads CAWSVNPSGIQYF. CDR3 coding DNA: TGTGCCTGGAGTGTGAACCCCTCGGGCATTCAGTACTTC.

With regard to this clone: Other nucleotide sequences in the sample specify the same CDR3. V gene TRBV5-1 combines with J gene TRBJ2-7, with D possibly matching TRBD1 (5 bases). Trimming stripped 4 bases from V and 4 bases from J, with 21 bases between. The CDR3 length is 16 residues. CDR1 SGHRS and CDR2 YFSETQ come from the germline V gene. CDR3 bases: TGCGCCAGCAGCCCGCCGTCCGGCCAGGGCAGGTACGAGCAGTACTTC. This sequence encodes CASSPPSGQGRYEQYF.

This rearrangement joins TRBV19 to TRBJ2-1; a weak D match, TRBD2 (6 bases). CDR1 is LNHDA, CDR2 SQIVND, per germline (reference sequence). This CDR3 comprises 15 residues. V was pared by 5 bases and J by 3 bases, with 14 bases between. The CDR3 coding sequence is TGTGCCAGTAGTGTGGGGGGAAAGCTCTACAATGAGCAGTTCTTC. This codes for CASSVGGKLYNEQFF.